The 27 T cell receptor beta chains below all came from one sample that was sequenced in a study of blood T cell repertoires in COVID-19. The repertoire was sequenced with immunoSEQ multiplex PCR; TCRdb's copy has only in-frame clones and lacks some. The table includes some 97,000 clones, approximately 91% detected once. Sample: peripheral blood. All receptors derive from a man over 45 with active COVID-19.

This chain uses TRBV5-1 with TRBJ2-7; D is possibly TRBD1 (6 bases). V gave up 4 bases and J gave up 3 bases, with 17 bases separating them. The CDR3 is 15 amino acids. Germline values: CDR1 SGHRS, CDR2 YFSETQ. The CDR3 DNA is TGCGCCAGCAGCCCCCAGGGGCTACGGGACTACGAGCAGTACTTC. It encodes CASSPQGLRDYEQYF.

The chain is built from TRBV25-1 and TRBJ2-3, with 9 bases identical to TRBD1. This CDR3 spans 15 amino acids. The V segment lost 4 bases and the J segment 2 bases; nucleotides outside the gene matches: 4. Germline values: CDR1 MGHDK, CDR2 SYGVNS. The CDR3 bases are TGTGCCAGCAGTGGGACAGGGGTTTTCACAGATACGCAGTATTTT. This sequence encodes CASSGTGVFTDTQYF.

Only a few counts were recorded for this clone. The rearrangement uses TRBV7-9 and TRBJ1-1; 8 nucleotides match TRBD1. Germline V gene lookup returns CDR1 SEHNR and CDR2 FQNEAQ (reference sequence). There are 15 residues in the CDR3. V was pared by 7 bases and J by 4 bases, with 11 bases of the junction left unmatched. The CDR3 is CASIGTGTSFTEAFF. CDR3 DNA: TGTGCCAGCATTGGGACAGGAACTTCTTTCACTGAAGCTTTCTTT.

The chain is built from TRBV12-5 and TRBJ1-1; TRBD1 agrees at 10 bases. Trimming cost V 8 bases and J 2 bases; bases outside gene matches: 11. The CDR3 runs to 16 residues. Germline V gene lookup returns CDR1 LGHNT and CDR2 FRNRAP. The CDR3 is CASRARDRGPNTEAFF. The CDR3 coding sequence is TGTGCTAGTCGGGCGCGGGACAGGGGACCCAACACTGAAGCTTTCTTT.

The rearrangement joins TRBV12-3 or TRBV12-4 to TRBJ2-7; 7 positions agree with TRBD2. This CDR3 comprises 13 residues. With V trimmed by 5 bases and J by 3 bases, 4 bases remained unmatched. The CDR3 nucleotides are TGTGCCAGCAGTCGCGGGAGAGACTACGAGCAGTACTTC. As protein: CASSRGRDYEQYF.

The genes are TRBV6-2 or TRBV6-3 and TRBJ2-4; D remains ambiguous. V was pared by 2 bases and J by 8 bases, with 10 bases between. CDR1 MNHEY and CDR2 SVGEGT come from the germline V gene. The CDR3 has 13 residues. DNA of the CDR3: TGTGCCAGCAGTTACATTGAGAACGACATTCAGTACTTC. This sequence encodes CASSYIENDIQYF.

The gene calls are TRBV18 and TRBJ1-5; 9 bases line up with TRBD1. V lost 3 bases and J lost 6; bases outside the gene matches: 9. Germline V lookup: CDR1 KGHSH, CDR2 LQKENI. CDR3 length: 16 amino acids. The CDR3 nucleotides are TGTGCCAGCTCACCCACAGGGGGCGAAATGGTTCAGCCCCAGCATTTT. This encodes CASSPTGGEMVQPQHF.

In its sample, this clone was seen once. CDR3 in DNA: TGTGCCACCAGTGATTTCTCAGCGGGAGCCGGCAATGAGCAGTTCTTC. As protein: CATSDFSAGAGNEQFF. The rearrangement uses TRBV24-1 and TRBJ2-1, with 8 nucleotides matching TRBD2. Germline V lookup: CDR1 KGHDR, CDR2 SFDVKD. The CDR3 has 16 residues. J lost 6 bases, V lost 1 base, and 7 bases had no gene match.

J is TRBJ2-5 and V is TRBV24-1, with D hard to call. The CDR3 extends over 12 amino acids. V lost 5 bases and J lost 7, with 10 bases in between. CDR1 is KGHDR, CDR2 SFDVKD, per germline. The CDR3 here is CATSGQFGTQYF. The CDR3 nucleotides are TGTGCCACCAGTGGACAATTTGGGACCCAGTACTTC.

The J gene is TRBJ2-3, the V gene TRBV4-1; unclear D gene. V lost 0 bases and J 5 bases, leaving 12 bases between the germline ends. Germline V lookup: CDR1 MGHRA, CDR2 YSYEKL. The CDR3 runs 15 residues. The CDR3 loop reads CASSQDSRLGDTQYF. In DNA form, the CDR3 reads TGCGCCAGCAGCCAAGATTCCAGGTTGGGAGATACGCAGTATTTT.

This clone showed up just once. This chain links TRBV5-4 with TRBJ2-2; 7 nucleotides align to TRBD1. Germline trimming cut 4 bases from V and 4 bases from J; bases unmatched to any gene: 4. This CDR3 has 14 residues. The germline V gene has CDR1 SGHNT and CDR2 YYREEE (reference sequence). DNA for the CDR3: TGTGCCAGCAGCACCAGACAGGGCACCGGGGAGCTGTTTTTT. It yields the protein CASSTRQGTGELFF.

The chain is built from TRBV11-3 and TRBJ1-1; D may be TRBD1 (5 bases). The CDR3 is made up of 14 amino acids. Trimming shortened V by 5 bases and J by 11 bases, and 21 bases separated the two germline ends. Germline lookup yields CDR1 SGHNT and CDR2 YENEEA. The CDR3 bases are TGTGCCAGCAGCCTAAAGACAGCCCTAAATGGCGCTTTCTTT. Translating gives CASSLKTALNGAFF.

The V and J genes are TRBV2 and TRBJ1-2; no definite D call. Trimming shortened V by 5 bases and J by 2 bases, and 6 bases separated the two germline ends. The CDR3 is made up of 12 amino acids. CDR1 SNHLY and CDR2 FYNNEI come from the germline V gene. This chain's CDR3 is CASSPKNYGYTF. The CDR3 nucleotides read TGTGCCAGCAGTCCCAAAAACTATGGCTACACCTTC.

The chain carries TRBV3-1 (or the pseudogene TRBV3-2) and TRBJ2-4; TRBD1 agrees at 9 bases. CDR1 is LGHDT, CDR2 YNNKEL, per germline (reference sequence). V lost 4 bases and J lost 3; bases outside the gene matches: 7. There are 16 residues in the CDR3. The CDR3 here is CASSRQGVKDKNIQYF. In DNA, the CDR3 is TGTGCCAGCAGCCGACAGGGGGTGAAGGACAAAAACATTCAGTACTTC.

In nucleotides, the CDR3 is TGTGCCAGCAGTGCAGGGGAAACGTATGGCTACACCTTC. Translating it yields CASSAGETYGYTF. V usage is TRBV2 and J usage is TRBJ1-2, with D tentatively TRBD1 (6 bases). The CDR3 has 13 amino acids. The germline V gene encodes CDR1 SNHLY and CDR2 FYNNEI. Trimming pared 4 bases from V and 5 bases from J, leaving 11 bases between.

This rearrangement joins TRBV7-9 to TRBJ2-1; D might be TRBD2 (5 bases). The CDR3 runs 13 residues. V was clipped by 7 bases and J by 4 bases, with 11 bases between them. CDR1 is SEHNR, CDR2 FQNEAQ, per germline (reference sequence). Here the CDR3 reads CASTPEGYNEQFF. The CDR3 nucleotides read TGTGCCAGCACCCCTGAGGGTTACAATGAGCAGTTCTTC.

DNA for the CDR3: TGTGCCAGCAGCTTAGTGGGCAGGACAACCTACAATGAGCAGTTCTTC. Its protein is CASSLVGRTTYNEQFF. This chain uses TRBV7-8 with TRBJ2-1, with a weak D call TRBD1 (5 bases). Per germline, CDR1 SGHVS and CDR2 FQNEAQ. The V and J ends lost 1 base and 2 bases respectively, with 12 bases between them. CDR3 size: 16 residues.

In DNA form, the CDR3 reads TGCGCCAGCAGGGACAGGGGGCTAGGCACTGAAGCTTTCTTT. Its translation: CASRDRGLGTEAFF. The rearrangement joins TRBV10-2 to TRBJ1-1; 11 bases map to TRBD1. V gave up 6 bases and J gave up 4 bases; unmatched junction bases: 4. This CDR3 is built from 14 residues. Germline V gene data show CDR1 as WSHSY and CDR2 as SAAADI.

The chain carries TRBV6-5 and TRBJ1-5, with no clear D. The V end was cut by 7 bases, the J end by 4 bases, with 17 bases between. CDR1 MNHEY and CDR2 SVGAGI come from the germline V gene. The CDR3 consists of 15 residues. The CDR3 region has the DNA TGTGCCAGCACCTTCGATTTGGGCGGGAATCAGCCCCAGCATTTT. It is translated as CASTFDLGGNQPQHF.

The chain employs TRBV5-1 and TRBJ2-1, with TRBD1 matching 8 bases. Germline V gene sequence: CDR1 SGHRS, CDR2 YFSETQ. The V segment lost 2 bases and the J segment 6 bases; nucleotides outside the gene matches: 7. The CDR3 has 15 amino acids. For the CDR3, the DNA is TGCGCCAGCAGCTTTCAGGGGGCGGGCGGCAATGAGCAGTTCTTC. Protein product: CASSFQGAGGNEQFF.

The chain carries TRBV11-3 and TRBJ2-2; 14 nucleotides agree with TRBD2. With V trimmed by 4 bases and J by 7 bases, 11 bases remained unmatched. This CDR3 contains 18 residues. Germline-derived CDR1 and CDR2 are SGHNT and YENEEA. The CDR3 here is CASSSRVGLAGEIGELFF. The CDR3 DNA sequence: TGTGCCAGCAGCTCCCGTGTGGGACTAGCGGGAGAAATCGGGGAGCTGTTTTTT. Supplemented by reference TRBV11-3 and TRBJ2-2, the full variable domain reads EAGVVQSPRYKIIEKKQPVAFWCNPISGHNTLYWYLQNLGQGPELLIRYENEEAVDDSQLPKDRFSAERLKGVDSTLKIQPAELGDSAVYLCASSSRVGLAGEIGELFFGEGSRLTVL.

This clone appeared a few times. The V gene is TRBV5-1, the J gene TRBJ2-2, with D perhaps matching TRBD1 (6 bases). The CDR3 is 15 residues long. The V and J ends lost 1 base and 0 bases respectively, with 7 bases between them. Germline V gene lookup returns CDR1 SGHRS and CDR2 YFSETQ. The CDR3 sequence: CASSLRQANTGELFF. CDR3 coding DNA: TGCGCCAGCAGCTTGCGACAGGCGAACACCGGGGAGCTGTTTTTT.

The sample holds one count of this clone. The chain joins TRBV11-2 to TRBJ2-5; 8 bases match TRBD1. The CDR3 sequence is 15 residues long. Germline V gives CDR1 SGHAT, CDR2 FQNNGV. Trimming at V came to 1 base and at J to 4 bases, leaving 5 bases not matched to a gene. CDR3 amino acids: CASSLGPTGVETQYF. Here the CDR3 DNA reads TGTGCCAGCAGCTTAGGACCGACAGGGGTAGAGACCCAGTACTTC.

The chain has TRBV5-1 and TRBJ2-5; 10 bases are a match to TRBD1. The CDR3 runs 16 residues. V dropped 2 bases and J dropped 5; count of bases not matched to a gene: 9. Germline V lookup: CDR1 SGHRS, CDR2 YFSETQ. CDR3 nucleotides: TGCGCCAGCAGCTTTCGCGACAGGGGGCCAGAGGAGACCCAGTACTTC. It codes for CASSFRDRGPEETQYF.

The V call is TRBV12-5, the J call TRBJ2-4; 9 bases are a match to TRBD1. The CDR3 covers 16 residues. CDR1 LGHNT and CDR2 FRNRAP come from the germline V gene. V was pared by 5 bases and J by 5 bases, with 10 bases of the junction left unmatched. Here the CDR3 DNA reads TGTGCTAGTGGTCCGGGACAGGGTATTGGCGAAAACATTCAGTACTTC. This encodes CASGPGQGIGENIQYF. The full variable domain, completed using reference TRBV12-5 and TRBJ2-4, is DARVTQTPRHKVTEMGQEVTMRCQPILGHNTVFWYRQTMMQGLELLAYFRNRAPLDDSGMPKDRFSAEMPDATLATLKIQPSEPRDSAVYFCASGPGQGIGENIQYFGAGTRLSVL.

V usage is TRBV2 and J usage is TRBJ2-7; D call uncertain. The CDR3 extends over 16 amino acids. Germline V CDR1 and CDR2: SNHLY, FYNNEI. V was clipped by 3 bases and J by 4 bases, with 19 bases between them. Written as DNA, the CDR3 is TGTGCCAGCAGTGAGAGGCACCTCAAGTCCTTATACGAGCAGTACGTC. This sequence encodes CASSERHLKSLYEQYV.

The chain combines TRBV11-1 with TRBJ1-1; the D gene is possibly TRBD1 (5 bases). The CDR3 has 13 amino acids. Germline V gene sequence: CDR1 SGHAT, CDR2 FQDESV (reference sequence). The V end was cut by 4 bases, the J end by 4 bases, with 10 bases between. CDR3 nucleotides: TGTGCCAGCAGCTCGGGGGTGCTCACTGAAGCTTTCTTT. It is translated as CASSSGVLTEAFF. The variable domain in full, with the rest retrieved from reference TRBV11-1 and TRBJ1-1, is EAEVAQSPRYKITEKSQAVAFWCDPISGHATLYWYRQILGQGPELLVQFQDESVVDDSQLPKDRFSAERLKGVDSTLKIQPAELGDSAMYLCASSSGVLTEAFFGQGTRLTVV.